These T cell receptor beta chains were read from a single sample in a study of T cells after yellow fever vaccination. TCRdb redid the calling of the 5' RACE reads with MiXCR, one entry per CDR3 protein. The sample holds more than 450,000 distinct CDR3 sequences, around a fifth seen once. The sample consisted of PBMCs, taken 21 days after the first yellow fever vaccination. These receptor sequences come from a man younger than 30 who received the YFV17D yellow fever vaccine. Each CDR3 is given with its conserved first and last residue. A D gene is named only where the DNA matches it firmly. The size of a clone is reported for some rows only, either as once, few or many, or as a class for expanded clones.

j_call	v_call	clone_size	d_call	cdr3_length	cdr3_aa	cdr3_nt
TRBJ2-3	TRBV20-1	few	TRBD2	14	CSASRASGGNTQYF	TGCAGTGCTAGTCGGGCTAGCGGGGGAAATACGCAGTATTTT
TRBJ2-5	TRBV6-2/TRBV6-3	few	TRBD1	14	CASSTTGNRETQYF	TGTGCCAGCAGTACGACAGGGAATAGGGAGACCCAGTACTTC
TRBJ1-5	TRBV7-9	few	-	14	CASSFEQTNQPQHF	TGTGCCAGCAGCTTTGAACAGACCAATCAGCCCCAGCATTTT
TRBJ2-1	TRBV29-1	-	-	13	CSVDPRVKDPRFF	TGCAGCGTTGACCCCCGAGTGAAGGACCCTCGCTTCTTC
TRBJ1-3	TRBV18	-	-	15	CASSPPRTRGNTIYF	TGTGCCAGCTCACCACCGAGGACGAGGGGAAACACCATATATTTT
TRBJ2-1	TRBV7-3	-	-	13	CASSPSGVHEQFF	TGTGCCAGCAGTCCCTCAGGGGTCCATGAGCAGTTCTTC
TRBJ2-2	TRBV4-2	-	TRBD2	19	CASSPYTLLADSGTGELFF	TGTGCCAGCAGCCCCTATACCTTACTAGCGGACTCAGGCACCGGGGAGCTGTTTTTT
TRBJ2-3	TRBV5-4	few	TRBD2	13	CASSRPAGTSQYF	TGTGCCAGCAGCCGTCCTGCCGGGACTAGCCAGTATTTT
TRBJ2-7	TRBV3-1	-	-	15	CASRGRTMTSYEQYF	TGTGCCAGCCGGGGGCGGACTATGACCTCCTACGAGCAGTACTTC
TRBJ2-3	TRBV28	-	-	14	CAGGPRLGTDTQYF	TGTGCCGGGGGGCCAAGGCTAGGCACAGATACGCAGTATTTT
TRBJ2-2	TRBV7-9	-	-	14	CASRRTARTGELFF	TGTGCCAGCAGACGGACGGCTCGAACCGGGGAGCTGTTTTTT
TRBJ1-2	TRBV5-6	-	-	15	CASSPNLGSNYGYTF	TGTGCCAGCAGCCCTAATTTGGGGTCCAACTATGGCTACACCTTC
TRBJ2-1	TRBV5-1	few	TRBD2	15	CASSFELAGYNEQFF	TGCGCCAGCAGCTTTGAACTAGCGGGGTACAATGAGCAGTTCTTC
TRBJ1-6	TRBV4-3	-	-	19	CASSQSRALEATGNSPLHF	TGCGCCAGCAGCCAAAGCAGGGCCTTGGAGGCTACCGGCAATTCACCCCTCCACTTT
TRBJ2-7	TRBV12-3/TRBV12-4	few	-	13	CASTTRPSYEQYF	TGTGCCAGCACCACCAGACCCTCCTACGAGCAGTACTTC
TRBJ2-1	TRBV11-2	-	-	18	CASSLEARVSRSYNEQFF	TGTGCCAGCAGCTTAGAGGCGAGGGTTTCCAGGTCCTACAATGAGCAGTTCTTC
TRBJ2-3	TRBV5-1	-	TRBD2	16	CASSLGLAVVTDTQYF	TGCGCCAGCAGCTTGGGACTAGCGGTCGTCACAGATACGCAGTATTTT
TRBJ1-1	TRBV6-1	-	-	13	CASSHGGGYEAFF	TGTGCCAGCAGCCACGGAGGAGGTTACGAAGCTTTCTTT
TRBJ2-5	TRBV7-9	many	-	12	CASSLFQETQYF	TGTGCCAGCAGCTTATTCCAAGAGACCCAGTACTTC
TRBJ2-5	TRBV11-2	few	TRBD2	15	CASSLSPGGQETQYF	TGTGCCAGCAGCTTAAGCCCGGGGGGGCAAGAGACCCAGTACTTC
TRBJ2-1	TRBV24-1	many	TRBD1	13	CATSDLQGGEQFF	TGTGCCACCAGTGATTTACAGGGGGGAGAGCAGTTCTTC
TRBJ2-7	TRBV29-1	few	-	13	CSVEDANSYEQYF	TGCAGCGTTGAAGATGCCAATAGCTACGAGCAGTACTTC
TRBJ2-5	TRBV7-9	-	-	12	CASSRTAQTQYF	TGTGCCAGCAGCCGGACGGCGCAGACCCAGTACTTC
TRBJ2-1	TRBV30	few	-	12	CAWGNRYNEQFF	TGTGCCTGGGGCAACAGGTACAATGAGCAGTTCTTC
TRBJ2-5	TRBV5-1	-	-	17	CASNPGTKGSAGETQYF	TGCGCCAGCAACCCCGGGACAAAGGGTAGCGCGGGAGAGACCCAGTACTTC
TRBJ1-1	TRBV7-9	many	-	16	CASSFGAGTMNTEAFF	TGTGCCAGCAGCTTTGGGGCAGGGACCATGAACACTGAAGCTTTCTTT
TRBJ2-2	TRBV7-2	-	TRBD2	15	CASSRAGARAGELFF	TGTGCCAGCAGCAGAGCGGGGGCGCGGGCCGGGGAGCTGTTTTTT
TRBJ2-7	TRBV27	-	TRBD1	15	CASRPQSDRGYEQYF	TGTGCCAGCAGACCACAGTCGGACAGGGGCTACGAGCAGTACTTC
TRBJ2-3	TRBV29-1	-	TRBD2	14	CSVDGAGPPDTQYF	TGCAGCGTTGATGGAGCGGGGCCCCCAGATACGCAGTATTTT
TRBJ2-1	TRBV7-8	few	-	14	CASSFRTRNNEQFF	TGTGCCAGCAGCTTCAGGACCCGAAACAATGAGCAGTTCTTC
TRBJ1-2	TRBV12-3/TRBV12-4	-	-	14	CASSPGEWNYGYTF	TGTGCCAGCAGTCCGGGAGAGTGGAACTATGGCTACACCTTC
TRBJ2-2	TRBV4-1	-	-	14	CASSHNKNTGELFF	TGCGCCAGCAGCCATAACAAGAACACCGGGGAGCTGTTTTTT
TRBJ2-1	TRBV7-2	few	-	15	CASSASGSSYNEQFF	TGTGCCAGCAGCGCATCAGGGAGCTCCTACAATGAGCAGTTCTTC
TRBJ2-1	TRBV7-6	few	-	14	CASSLAETNNEQFF	TGTGCCAGCAGCTTAGCGGAAACAAACAATGAGCAGTTCTTC
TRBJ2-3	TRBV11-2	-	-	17	CASSLGPPGLGTDTQYF	TGTGCCAGCAGCTTGGGCCCTCCGGGACTCGGCACAGATACGCAGTATTTT
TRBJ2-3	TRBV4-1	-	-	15	CASSQVPGATDTQYF	TGCGCCAGCAGCCAAGTTCCGGGGGCCACAGATACGCAGTATTTT
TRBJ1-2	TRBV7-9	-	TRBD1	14	CASSLGDRGEGYTF	TGTGCCAGCAGCTTAGGGGACAGGGGTGAAGGCTACACCTTC
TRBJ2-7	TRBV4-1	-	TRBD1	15	CASSQVRDRSYEQYF	TGCGCCAGCAGCCAAGTAAGGGACAGAAGCTACGAGCAGTACTTC
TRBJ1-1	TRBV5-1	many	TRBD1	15	CASSGTVDMNTEAFF	TGCGCCAGCTCCGGGACAGTGGACATGAACACTGAAGCTTTCTTT
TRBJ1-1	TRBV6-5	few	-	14	CASSYSNGGTEAFF	TGTGCCAGCAGTTACTCAAACGGTGGCACTGAAGCTTTCTTT
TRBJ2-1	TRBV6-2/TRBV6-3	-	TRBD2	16	CASSRPSRVAGGPQFF	TGTGCCAGCAGCCGACCCTCGAGGGTAGCGGGGGGTCCGCAGTTCTTC
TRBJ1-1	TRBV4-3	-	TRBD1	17	CASSQLRRGRGKTEAFF	TGCGCCAGCAGCCAATTAAGGAGGGGGCGAGGGAAAACTGAAGCTTTCTTT
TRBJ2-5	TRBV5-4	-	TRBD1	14	CASSLAGQVGAQYF	TGTGCCAGCAGCTTGGCGGGACAGGTTGGGGCCCAGTACTTC
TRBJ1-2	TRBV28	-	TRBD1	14	CASSHGTGLYGYTF	TGTGCCAGCAGCCACGGGACAGGCCTCTATGGCTACACCTTC